The entry that follows covers one T cell receptor (beta chain) sequence. The sample belongs to a study of blood T cell repertoires in COVID-19. Study-level background: The origin of the acute and convalescent COVID-19 samples was the United States, Italy and Spain.

The CDR3 runs 16 residues. CDR1 SGHTS and CDR2 YDEGEE come from the germline V gene. Trimming shortened V by 1 base and J by 1 base, and 12 bases separated the two germline ends. Sequenced by immunoSEQ multiplex PCR; TCRdb stores in-frame clones only, minus some. This sample yields around 210,000 clones, of which about 88% are seen a single time; 15% to 20% belongs to the top ten. This TCR came from a man aged 50-59 years with COVID-19, enrolled during active disease. Sequencing was performed on peripheral blood. The chain couples TRBV5-8 to TRBJ2-4, with D uncertain. Here the CDR3 reads CASSLRPVQAKNIQYF. In DNA, the CDR3 is TGTGCCAGCAGCTTGCGCCCCGTACAGGCCAAAAACATTCAGTACTTC. The full variable domain, completed using reference TRBV5-8 and TRBJ2-4, is EAGVTQSPTHLIKTRGQQATLRCSPISGHTSVYWYQQALGLGLQFLLWYDEGEERNRGNFPPRFSGRQFPNYSSELNVNALELEDSALYLCASSLRPVQAKNIQYFGAGTRLSVL.